Below are 17 T cell receptor beta chains sequenced from a single sample in a study of blood T cell repertoires in COVID-19. Generated by immunoSEQ multiplex PCR, the TCRdb table keeps only in-frame clones and is missing some. The sample contains 95,000 to 150,000 clones, about 88% of which appear only once. The sample comprised peripheral blood. The source of these receptors is an elderly woman with acute or convalescent COVID-19.

This rearrangement joins TRBV4-1 to TRBJ2-2; a weak D match, TRBD1 (5 bases). Trimming removed 2 bases at V and 1 base at J, with 14 bases between. This CDR3 region has 17 residues. The germline CDR1 and CDR2 sequences are MGHRA and YSYEKL. CDR3 protein: CASSQSLGQMNTGELFF. The CDR3 DNA reads as TGCGCCAGCAGCCAATCCTTGGGGCAGATGAACACCGGGGAGCTGTTTTTT.

The chain combines TRBV3-1 (or the pseudogene TRBV3-2) with TRBJ1-1; 7 positions match TRBD1. The CDR3 consists of 15 residues. The junction had 14 bases not matched to a gene; V was cut back by 10 bases and J by 3 bases. Looked up from germline, CDR1 is LGHDT and CDR2 is YNNKEL (reference sequence). The CDR3 region has the DNA TGTGCCACCCTTCAATCAGGCAGGGGGTACACTGAAGCTTTCTTT. The encoded protein is CATLQSGRGYTEAFF.

The chain joins TRBV10-2 to TRBJ1-5; D gene uncertain. The V end was cut by 0 bases, the J end by 9 bases, with 9 bases between. Germline V gene sequence: CDR1 WSHSY, CDR2 SAAADI. The CDR3 is made up of 13 amino acids. The CDR3 here is CASSESSRTPQHF. The CDR3 DNA follows: TGCGCCAGCAGTGAGTCCTCGAGAACGCCCCAGCATTTT.

V is TRBV19 and J is TRBJ1-1, with 8 bases lining up with TRBD1. The ends lost 3 bases at V and 1 base at J; junction bases unmatched: 10. The CDR3 runs to 17 residues. Germline CDR1 is LNHDA and CDR2 is SQIVND (reference sequence). The chain's CDR3 is CASSIDRGWGKNTEAFF. Written as DNA, the CDR3 is TGTGCCAGTAGTATTGACAGGGGTTGGGGGAAGAACACTGAAGCTTTCTTT.

This rearrangement joins TRBV5-1 to TRBJ1-1, with TRBD1 matching over 7 bases. CDR3 length equals 15 residues. CDR1 SGHRS and CDR2 YFSETQ come from the germline V gene. V dropped 4 bases and J dropped 2; count of bases not matched to a gene: 8. The CDR3 coding sequence is TGCGCCAGCAGCCTAGGGACAGCACAAAACACTGAAGCTTTCTTT. Translated, it gives CASSLGTAQNTEAFF.

The DNA of the CDR3 is TGTGCCAGCAGGACCTCCGGGACAGCCTCCTACAATGAGCAGTTCTTC. Translated: CASRTSGTASYNEQFF. The chain has TRBV28 and TRBJ2-1; 7 nucleotides line up with TRBD1. V lost 6 bases to trimming and J lost 0 bases; unmatched junction nucleotides: 8. Germline V gives CDR1 MDHEN, CDR2 SYDVKM. The CDR3 runs 16 residues. The variable domain in full, with the rest retrieved from reference TRBV28 and TRBJ2-1, is DVKVTQSSRYLVKRTGEKVFLECVQDMDHENMFWYRQDPGLGLRLIYFSYDVKMKEKGDIPEGYSVSREKKERFSLILESASTNQTSMYLCASRTSGTASYNEQFFGPGTRLTVL.

This chain uses TRBV18 with TRBJ2-1; 7 nucleotides agree with TRBD1. This CDR3 has 16 amino acids. From germline, CDR1 is KGHSH and CDR2 LQKENI. The J segment lost 2 bases and the V segment lost 6 bases, leaving 10 bases of the junction unmatched. CDR3 in DNA: TGTGCCAGCTCGCCCAGGGGGTTGGGCACCTACAATGAGCAGTTCTTC. Its protein is CASSPRGLGTYNEQFF.

A single count supports this clone. The chain uses TRBV7-6 and TRBJ2-3; the match to TRBD1 covers 9 bases. CDR1 is SGHVS, CDR2 FNYEAQ, per germline. The CDR3 runs 16 residues. The V segment lost 5 bases and the J segment 5 bases; nucleotides outside the gene matches: 11. This CDR3 is CASSAGYRGQGDTQYF. In DNA, the CDR3 is TGTGCCAGCAGCGCGGGTTACAGGGGGCAGGGAGATACGCAGTATTTT.

This chain joins TRBV11-3 and TRBJ1-2; D possibly corresponds to TRBD1 (5 bases). The CDR3 has 17 residues. The V end was cut by 5 bases, the J end by 3 bases, with 22 bases between. Germline loops: CDR1 SGHNT, CDR2 YENEEA. The CDR3 coding sequence is TGTGCCAGCAGCCCTTTGGCGCGGGACGGAGGGGACTATGGCTACACCTTC. Translating gives CASSPLARDGGDYGYTF.

The chain carries TRBV5-8 and TRBJ2-1, with TRBD2 identical over 9 bases. CDR3 size: 17 residues. The ends lost 0 bases at V and 7 bases at J; junction bases unmatched: 11. Germline-derived CDR1 and CDR2 are SGHTS and YDEGEE. This chain's CDR3 is CASSLAWGSGRGNEQFF. Here the CDR3 DNA reads TGTGCCAGCAGCTTGGCCTGGGGTAGCGGGAGAGGTAATGAGCAGTTCTTC.

V and J are TRBV11-3 and TRBJ2-7, with TRBD1 matching over 7 bases. Trimming cost V 5 bases and J 6 bases; bases outside gene matches: 10. CDR3 length: 14 amino acids. Per germline, CDR1 SGHNT and CDR2 YENEEA. CDR3 sequence reads: CASSAQSQGTEQYF. CDR3 bases: TGTGCCAGCAGCGCACAATCACAGGGGACCGAGCAGTACTTC.

The CDR3 sequence: CASSADRGWHEQFF. CDR3 sequence (DNA): TGTGCCAGCTCAGCGGACAGGGGTTGGCATGAGCAGTTCTTC. The chain couples TRBV18 to TRBJ2-1; 9 bases agree with TRBD1. The CDR3 extends over 14 amino acids. J was trimmed by 8 bases and V by 5 bases; bases with no gene match: 7. Looked up from germline, CDR1 is KGHSH and CDR2 is LQKENI.

This clone was recorded once. The chain uses TRBV6-5 and TRBJ1-1; 7 nucleotides align to TRBD1. The germline CDR1 and CDR2 sequences are MNHEY and SVGAGI. The CDR3 is made up of 13 amino acids. The CDR3 protein is CSLTGTVNTEAFF. CDR3 DNA sequence: TGTAGTCTAACCGGGACAGTGAACACTGAAGCTTTCTTT.

The J gene is TRBJ2-5, the V gene TRBV28, with 8 bases fitting TRBD1. Germline V CDR1 and CDR2: MDHEN, SYDVKM. After removal of 4 bases from V and 2 bases from J, the junction contained 6 bases not matched to a gene. The CDR3 length is 15 residues. CDR3 residues: CASSSPRQGQETQYF. The CDR3 DNA follows: TGTGCCAGCAGTTCTCCCCGACAGGGGCAAGAGACCCAGTACTTC.

This clone was seen only once. Other DNA sequences of this sample code for an identical CDR3. The V call is TRBV7-9, the J call TRBJ1-3; 8 bases are a match to TRBD1. The J segment lost 7 bases and the V segment lost 1 base, leaving 0 bases of the junction unmatched. Germline CDR1 SEHNR, CDR2 FQNEAQ (reference sequence). The CDR3 loop spans 13 amino acids. CDR3 sequence reads: CASSLDRGNTIYF. The CDR3 DNA sequence: TGTGCCAGCAGCTTAGACAGGGGGAACACCATATATTTT.

The gene calls are TRBV5-1 and TRBJ2-5, with TRBD2 as a possible D gene (6 bases). Per germline, CDR1 SGHRS and CDR2 YFSETQ. Trimming left V 0 bases short and J 1 base short, with 10 bases between. The CDR3 is made up of 15 amino acids. The chain's CDR3 is CASSLDGRAQETQYF. The CDR3 DNA reads as TGCGCCAGCAGCTTGGACGGGAGAGCCCAAGAGACCCAGTACTTC. Based on the CDR3 plus reference TRBV5-1 and TRBJ2-5, the full variable domain is KAGVTQTPRYLIKTRGQQVTLSCSPISGHRSVSWYQQTPGQGLQFLFEYFSETQRNKGNFPGRFSGRQFSNSRSEMNVSTLELGDSALYLCASSLDGRAQETQYFGPGTRLLVL.

The chain's CDR3 is CASSYSGPNEKLFF. Here the CDR3 DNA reads TGTGCCAGCAGTTACTCGGGGCCTAATGAAAAACTGTTTTTT. The chain links TRBV6-2 or TRBV6-3 to TRBJ1-4; a weak D match, TRBD1 (5 bases). Trimming removed 0 bases from V and 3 bases from J, with 5 bases in between. CDR1 is MNHEY, CDR2 SVGEGT, per germline. This CDR3 is 14 amino acids long.